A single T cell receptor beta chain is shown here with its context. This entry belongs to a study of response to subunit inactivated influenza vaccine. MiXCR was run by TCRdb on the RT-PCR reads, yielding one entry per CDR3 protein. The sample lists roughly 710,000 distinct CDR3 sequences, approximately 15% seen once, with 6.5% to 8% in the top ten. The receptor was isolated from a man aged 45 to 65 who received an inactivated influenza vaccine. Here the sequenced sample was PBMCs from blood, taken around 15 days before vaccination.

The CDR3 region has the DNA TGTGCCAGCAGGGGACGGACTTCCAACGAGCAGTACTTC. Its protein is CASRGRTSNEQYF. The chain has TRBV11-2 and TRBJ2-7; D tentatively fits TRBD1 or TRBD2 (5 bases each). Germline V gene sequence: CDR1 SGHAT, CDR2 FQNNGV. With 6 bases removed from V and 5 bases from J, the gap between germline ends came to 14 bases. The CDR3 length is 13 residues.